Shown below are 5 T cell receptor beta chains from a single sample sequenced in a study of T cell responses to AZD1222 COVID-19 vaccine (dated by TCRdb to the early 2020s). Libraries were built with the immunoSEQ multiplex PCR assay. This is the immuneACCESS table as TCRdb keeps it, with only in-frame sequences that have V and J called. A part of the clones is gone; compared with another copy, unresolved V genes explain less than half, and the rest is unexplained. The sample includes over 150,000 clones, with approximately 92% observed a single time. The biggest ten clones account for approximately 7.2% of the sample. This specimen's time point label, interpreted: baseline before first vaccination. The sample was peripheral blood, taken on day 0 of AZD1222 vaccination. The receptors originated from an adult in good health.

The chain has TRBV12-3 or TRBV12-4 and TRBJ1-6; maybe TRBD1 (6 bases). V dropped 6 bases and J dropped 9 bases, with 12 bases sitting between them. This CDR3 has 13 residues. The CDR3 DNA is TGTGCCAGCAGGAACAGGGATGGTTCACCCCTCCACTTT. Residues: CASRNRDGSPLHF.

The chain couples TRBV6-2 or TRBV6-3 to TRBJ2-3; 11 bases align to TRBD2. The CDR3 loop spans 17 amino acids. From germline, CDR1 is MNHEY and CDR2 SVGEGT. Losses at the gene ends were 2 bases for V and 5 bases for J; bases not matched to a gene: 9. The CDR3 DNA reads TGTGCCAGCAGTTACCGCTATAGCGGGGGGGCTAAAGATACGCAGTATTTT. Its protein is CASSYRYSGGAKDTQYF.

The V call is TRBV3-1 (or the pseudogene TRBV3-2), the J call TRBJ2-1; D not resolved. Germline V gene sequence: CDR1 LGHDT, CDR2 YNNKEL (reference sequence). This CDR3 region has 12 residues. The V gene lost 2 bases and the J gene lost 9 bases, with 8 bases spanning the gap. For the CDR3, the DNA is TGTGCCAGCAGCCAAAGGTCGGGTGAGCAGTTCTTC. Protein product: CASSQRSGEQFF.

Here the CDR3 DNA reads TGTGCCACCAGCAGTTCGCCAGGGAATGAAAAACTGTTTTTT. Translation gives CATSSSPGNEKLFF. This chain uses TRBV15 with TRBJ1-4; possible D gene TRBD1, 5 bases. The CDR3 has 14 amino acids. Trimming left V 3 bases short and J 5 bases short, with 10 bases between. Germline CDR1 and CDR2: LNHNV and YYDKDF (reference sequence).

The chain recombines TRBV4-1 with TRBJ2-1; TRBD1 matches at 7 bases. J lost 6 bases, V lost 3 bases, and 11 bases had no gene match. Germline V lookup: CDR1 MGHRA, CDR2 YSYEKL. The CDR3 has 16 residues. CDR3: CASSQETGVVFNEQFF. The CDR3 DNA sequence: TGCGCCAGCAGCCAGGAAACAGGGGTTGTCTTCAATGAGCAGTTCTTC.